The text below deals with one T cell receptor (beta chain). What it recognizes is unknown. This entry comes from a study of PD-1 blockade in classical Hodgkin lymphoma. Across the whole study: Every 2 weeks, patients got 3 mg/kg intravenous nivolumab.

Sequencing was performed with immunoSEQ multiplex PCR; in TCRdb, only in-frame clones are kept and a portion is missing. The sample lists 39,000 or so clones, approximately 86% occurring once. Every patient was affected by relapse after autologous stem cell transplantation, while exposure to brentuximab vedotin was not uniform. Best responses included complete response and partial response; otherwise, the best response was progressive disease. Germline V gives CDR1 SGHRS, CDR2 YFSETQ. This CDR3 has 14 amino acids. V lost 4 bases, J lost 0 bases, and 8 bases lay in between. Study-level results: Underlying causes for the observed repertoire differences were not defined, possibly disease activity or prior therapy. Researchers reported that CD4+ TCR diversity, though not CD8+, rose significantly by C4D1.

This TCR came from a human donor with classical Hodgkin lymphoma. This chain uses TRBV5-1 with TRBJ1-3; a weak D match, TRBD1 (6 bases). This material consisted of peripheral blood mononuclear cells (PBMCs), taken before the second cycle of nivolumab. The CDR3, as DNA: TGCGCCAGCAGCCAGGACAGCTCTGGAAACACCATATATTTT. Translating gives CASSQDSSGNTIYF.